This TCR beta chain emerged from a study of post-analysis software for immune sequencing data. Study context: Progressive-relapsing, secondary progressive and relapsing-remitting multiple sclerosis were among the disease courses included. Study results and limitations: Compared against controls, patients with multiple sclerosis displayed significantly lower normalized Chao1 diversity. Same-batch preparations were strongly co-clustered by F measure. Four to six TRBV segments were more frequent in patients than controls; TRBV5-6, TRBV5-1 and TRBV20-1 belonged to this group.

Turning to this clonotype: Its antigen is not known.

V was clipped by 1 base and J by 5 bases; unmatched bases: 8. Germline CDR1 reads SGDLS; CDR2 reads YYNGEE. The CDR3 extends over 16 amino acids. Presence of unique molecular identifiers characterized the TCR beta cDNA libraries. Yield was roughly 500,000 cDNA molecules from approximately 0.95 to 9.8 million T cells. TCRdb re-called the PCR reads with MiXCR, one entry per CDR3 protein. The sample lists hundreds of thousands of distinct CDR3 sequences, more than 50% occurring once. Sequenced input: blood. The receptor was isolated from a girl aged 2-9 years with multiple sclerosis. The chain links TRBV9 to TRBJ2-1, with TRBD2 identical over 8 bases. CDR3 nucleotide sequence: TGTGCCAGCAGCGTAAGCCCGACTAGCGCAAACAATGAGCAGTTCTTC. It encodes CASSVSPTSANNEQFF.